This TCR beta chain derives from a study of shared clonotypes between healthy human individuals. Findings and caveats of the study: The naive CD4 repertoires of a handful of donors were compared, and 5% to 6.5% of clonotypes were shared. Measured sharing among donors was expected to vary with sequencing depth. In contrast to clonotypes shared by all four donors, non-shared clonotypes had lower generation probabilities.

Remarks on this clone: Its antigen is not identified.

Libraries were prepared by immunoSEQ multiplex PCR; TCRdb keeps only in-frame clonotypes and omits some of them. The sample lists 1.4 million or so clones, roughly 98.5% seen once, with roughly 0.35% in the top ten. The sequence was collected from a man aged 25 to 45 in good health. Material: naive CD4+ T cells sorted from blood. Described subset: CD45RA+ positively selected.

For the CDR3, the DNA is TGTGCCAGCAGTGACAGGGAGGGATACACCGGGGAGCTGTTTTTT. Protein product: CASSDREGYTGELFF. V and J are TRBV9 and TRBJ2-2; D assignment may be TRBD1 or TRBD2 (7 bases each). The CDR3 length is 15 residues. The germline CDR1 and CDR2 sequences are SGDLS and YYNGEE. V was pared by 5 bases and J by 3 bases, with 14 bases between. Drawing the rest from reference TRBV9 and TRBJ2-2, the complete variable domain is DSGVTQTPKHLITATGQRVTLRCSPRSGDLSVYWYQQSLDQGLQFLIQYYNGEERAKGNILERFSAQQFPDLHSELNLSSLELGDSALYFCASSDREGYTGELFFGEGSRLTVL.